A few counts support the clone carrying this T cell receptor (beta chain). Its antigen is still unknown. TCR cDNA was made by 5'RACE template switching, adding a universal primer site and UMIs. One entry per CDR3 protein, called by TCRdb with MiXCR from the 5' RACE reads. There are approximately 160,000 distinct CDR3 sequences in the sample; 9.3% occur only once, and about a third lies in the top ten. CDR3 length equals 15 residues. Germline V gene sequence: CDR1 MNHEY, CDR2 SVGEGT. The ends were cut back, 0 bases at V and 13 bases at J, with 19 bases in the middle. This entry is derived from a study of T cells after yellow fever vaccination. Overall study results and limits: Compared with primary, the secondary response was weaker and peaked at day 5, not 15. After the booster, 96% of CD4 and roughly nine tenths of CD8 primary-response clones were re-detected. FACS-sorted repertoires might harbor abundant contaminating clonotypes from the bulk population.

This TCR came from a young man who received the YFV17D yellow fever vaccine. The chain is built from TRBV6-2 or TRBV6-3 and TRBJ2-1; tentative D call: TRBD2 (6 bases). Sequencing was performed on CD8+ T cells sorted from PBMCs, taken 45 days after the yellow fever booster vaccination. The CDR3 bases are TGTGCCAGCAGTTACTCGGGAATAGCGGCACCCCCCCAGTTCTTC. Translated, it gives CASSYSGIAAPPQFF.